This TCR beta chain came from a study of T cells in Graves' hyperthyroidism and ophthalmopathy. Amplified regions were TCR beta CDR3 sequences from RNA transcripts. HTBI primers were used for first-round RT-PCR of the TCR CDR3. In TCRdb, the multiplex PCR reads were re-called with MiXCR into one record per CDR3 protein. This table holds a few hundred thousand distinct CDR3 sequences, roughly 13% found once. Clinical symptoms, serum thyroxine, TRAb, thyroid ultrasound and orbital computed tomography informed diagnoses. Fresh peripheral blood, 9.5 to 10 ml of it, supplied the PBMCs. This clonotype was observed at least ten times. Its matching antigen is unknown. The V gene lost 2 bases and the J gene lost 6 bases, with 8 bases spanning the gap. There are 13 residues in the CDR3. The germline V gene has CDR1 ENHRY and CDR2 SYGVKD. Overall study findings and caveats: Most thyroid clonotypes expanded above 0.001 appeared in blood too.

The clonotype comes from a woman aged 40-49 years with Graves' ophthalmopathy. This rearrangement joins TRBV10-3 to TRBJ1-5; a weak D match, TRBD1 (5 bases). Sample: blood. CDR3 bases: TGTGCCATCAGTGAGCTGGGGGGTCAGCCCCAGCATTTT. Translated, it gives CAISELGGQPQHF.